This record covers a single T cell receptor (beta chain). Assay used: immunoSEQ multiplex PCR; TCRdb lists only in-frame clones, some missing. Among under 350,000 clones, 65% to 90% were seen once, and the ten largest hold 3.5% to 4.5%. This sample is drawn from a study of blood T cell repertoires in COVID-19. The V and J ends lost 5 bases and 4 bases respectively, with 11 bases between them. Germline CDR1 and CDR2: MDHEN and SYDVKM. The CDR3 is made up of 13 amino acids. This chain links TRBV28 with TRBJ1-2, with D possibly matching TRBD1 (5 bases). Sequencing was carried out using PBMCs or T cells enriched from blood (not recorded which). The clonotype originates from a woman between 40 and 50 years old with acute COVID-19. The CDR3: CASSHGGVYGYTF. The CDR3 region has the DNA TGTGCCAGCAGTCATGGGGGGGTCTATGGCTACACCTTC.